The T cell receptor (beta chain) under discussion was sequenced for a study of metastatic and nonmetastatic thyroid tumors. Study-wide findings and caveats: As reported, TCR beta diversity in blood and tumor was significantly higher in malignant thyroid tumors than in benign nodules.

Authors' data handling: A papillary thyroid cancer distant-metastasis classifier was built from CDR3 differences across clinicopathological groups. TCRdb ran MiXCR on the PCR reads. TCRdb's processing, not the authors' own work, is the source of the V and J calls. The repertoire holds about 24,000 clones, 13% seen once, with more than 13% in the top ten. Thyroid surgery had not been preceded by any treatment in any patient. This clone has ten or more counts. Its antigen is unidentified. V dropped 2 bases and J dropped 5 bases, with 6 bases sitting between them. The CDR3 runs 12 residues. Germline V CDR1 and CDR2: SGHTA, FQGNSA.

This chain uses TRBV7-2 with TRBJ2-5; D is ambiguous. Sequencing used blood. The receptor comes from a female donor with papillary thyroid cancer or a benign thyroid nodule (not recorded which). Some clones in this sample may be carry-over from other donors' samples. In nucleotides, the CDR3 is TGTGCCAGCAGCTTAATACGGGAGACCCAGTACTTC. Its protein product is CASSLIRETQYF. Combining the CDR3 with reference TRBV7-2 and TRBJ2-5 gives the whole variable domain GAGVSQSPSNKVTEKGKDVELRCDPISGHTALYWYRQSLGQGLEFLIYFQGNSAPDKSGLPSDRFSAERTGGSVSTLTIQRTQQEDSAVYLCASSLIRETQYFGPGTRLLVL.